What follows describes a single T cell receptor beta chain. Trimming cost V 4 bases and J 7 bases; bases outside gene matches: 5. Germline CDR1 and CDR2: SGHRS and YFSETQ. The CDR3 is 14 residues long. These data are taken from a study of T cell changes during pregnancy in multiple sclerosis. TCRdb's copy holds only in-frame clones and misses some; the assay was immunoSEQ multiplex PCR. The sample has around 40,000 clones, about nine tenths seen once; the top ten hold 0.47%. Here the sequenced sample was CD4+ T cells from peripheral blood mononuclear cells, taken in the first trimester of pregnancy. This chain joins TRBV5-1 and TRBJ1-4; 9 positions match TRBD1. The clonotype comes from a female donor in good health, enrolled as a control in a pregnancy study. This chain's CDR3 is CASSQTGGGEKLFF. The CDR3 nucleotides are TGCGCCAGCAGCCAGACAGGGGGGGGTGAAAAACTGTTTTTT.